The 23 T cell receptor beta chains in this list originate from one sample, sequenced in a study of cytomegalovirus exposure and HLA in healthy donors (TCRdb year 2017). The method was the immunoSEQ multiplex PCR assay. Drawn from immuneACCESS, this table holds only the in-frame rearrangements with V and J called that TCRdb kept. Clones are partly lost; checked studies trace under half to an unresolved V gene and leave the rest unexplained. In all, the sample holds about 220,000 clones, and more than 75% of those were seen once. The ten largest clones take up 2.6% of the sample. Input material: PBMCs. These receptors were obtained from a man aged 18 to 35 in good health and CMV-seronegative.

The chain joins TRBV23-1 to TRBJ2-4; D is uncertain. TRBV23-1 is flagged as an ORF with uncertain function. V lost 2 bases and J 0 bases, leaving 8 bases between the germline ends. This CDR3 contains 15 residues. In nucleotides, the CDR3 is TGCGCCAGCAGTCAACAGGAACTAGCCAAAAACATTCAGTACTTC. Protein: CASSQQELAKNIQYF.

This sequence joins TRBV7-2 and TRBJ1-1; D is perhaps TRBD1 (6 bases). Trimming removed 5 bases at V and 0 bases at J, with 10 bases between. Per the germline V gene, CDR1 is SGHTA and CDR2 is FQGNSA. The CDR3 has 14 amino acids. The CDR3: CASSRQVMNTEAFF. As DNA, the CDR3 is TGTGCCAGCAGCCGACAGGTCATGAACACTGAAGCTTTCTTT.

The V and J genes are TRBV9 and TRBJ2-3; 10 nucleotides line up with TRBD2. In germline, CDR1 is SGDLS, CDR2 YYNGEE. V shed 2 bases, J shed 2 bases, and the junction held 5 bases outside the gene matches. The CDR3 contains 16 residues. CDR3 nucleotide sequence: TGTGCCAGCAGCGTTAGCGGGGGGCTAATCACAGATACGCAGTATTTT. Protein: CASSVSGGLITDTQYF.

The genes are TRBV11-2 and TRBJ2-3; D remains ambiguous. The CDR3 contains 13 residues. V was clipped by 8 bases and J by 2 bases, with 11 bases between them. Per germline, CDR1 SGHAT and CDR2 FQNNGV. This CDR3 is CASSGFLTDTQYF. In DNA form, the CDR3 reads TGTGCCAGCTCCGGTTTCCTCACAGATACGCAGTATTTT. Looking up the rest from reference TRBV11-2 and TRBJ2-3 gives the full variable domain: EAGVAQSPRYKIIEKRQSVAFWCNPISGHATLYWYQQILGQGPKLLIQFQNNGVVDDSQLPKDRFSAERLKGVDSTLKIQPAKLEDSAVYLCASSGFLTDTQYFGPGTRLTVL.

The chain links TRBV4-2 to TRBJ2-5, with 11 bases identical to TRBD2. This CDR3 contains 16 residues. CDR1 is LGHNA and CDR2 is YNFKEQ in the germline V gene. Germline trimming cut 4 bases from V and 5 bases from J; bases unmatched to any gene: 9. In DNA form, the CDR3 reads TGTGCCAGCAGCCCCCGGACTAGCGGGCAAGCGGAGACCCAGTACTTC. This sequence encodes CASSPRTSGQAETQYF.

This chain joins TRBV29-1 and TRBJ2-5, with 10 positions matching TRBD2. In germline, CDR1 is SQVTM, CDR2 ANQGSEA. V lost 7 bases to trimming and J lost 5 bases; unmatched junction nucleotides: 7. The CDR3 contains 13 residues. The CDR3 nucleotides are TGCAGCGAGACAGAAGCGGGAGGGGAGACCCAGTACTTC. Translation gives CSETEAGGETQYF. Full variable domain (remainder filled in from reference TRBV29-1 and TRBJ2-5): SAVISQKPSRDICQRGTSLTIQCQVDSQVTMMFWYRQQPGQSLTLIATANQGSEATYESGFVIDKFPISRPNLTFSTLTVSNMSPEDSSIYLCSETEAGGETQYFGPGTRLLVL.

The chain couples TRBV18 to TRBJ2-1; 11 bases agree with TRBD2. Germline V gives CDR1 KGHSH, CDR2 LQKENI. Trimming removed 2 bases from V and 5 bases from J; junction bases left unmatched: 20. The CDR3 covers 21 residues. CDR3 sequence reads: CASSPKGQGLAGGPPHNEQFF. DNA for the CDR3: TGTGCCAGCTCACCAAAGGGACAGGGTTTAGCGGGAGGGCCCCCCCACAATGAGCAGTTCTTC. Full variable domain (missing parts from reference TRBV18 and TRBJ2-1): NAGVMQNPRHLVRRRGQEARLRCSPMKGHSHVYWYRQLPEEGLKFMVYLQKENIIDESGMPKERFSAEFPKEGPSILRIQQVVRGDSAAYFCASSPKGQGLAGGPPHNEQFFGPGTRLTVL.

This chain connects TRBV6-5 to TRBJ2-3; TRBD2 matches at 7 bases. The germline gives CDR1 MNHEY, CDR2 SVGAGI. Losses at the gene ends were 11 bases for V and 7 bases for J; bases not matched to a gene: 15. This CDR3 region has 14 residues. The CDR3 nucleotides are TGTGCCTCAAAACCCCGGGACTACCCTTATACGCAGTATTTT. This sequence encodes CASKPRDYPYTQYF.

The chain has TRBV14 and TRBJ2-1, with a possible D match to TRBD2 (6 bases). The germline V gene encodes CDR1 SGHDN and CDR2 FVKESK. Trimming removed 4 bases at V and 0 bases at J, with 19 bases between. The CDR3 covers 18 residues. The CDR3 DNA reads TGTGCCAGCAGCCCGTTCTTTGGCGGGAAGAGCTCCTACAATGAGCAGTTCTTC. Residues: CASSPFFGGKSSYNEQFF.

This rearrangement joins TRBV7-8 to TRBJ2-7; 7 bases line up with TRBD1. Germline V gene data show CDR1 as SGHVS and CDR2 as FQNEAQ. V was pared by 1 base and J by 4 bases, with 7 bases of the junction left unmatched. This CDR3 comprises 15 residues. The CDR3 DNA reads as TGTGCCAGCAGCTTAGGAGACAGGGTGTTTTACGAGCAGTACTTC. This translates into CASSLGDRVFYEQYF.

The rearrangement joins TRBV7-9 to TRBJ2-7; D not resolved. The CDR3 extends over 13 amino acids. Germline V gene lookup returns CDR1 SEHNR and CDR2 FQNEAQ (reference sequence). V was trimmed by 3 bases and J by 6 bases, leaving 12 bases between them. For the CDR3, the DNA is TGTGCCAGCAGCTTCCCGTCCTCTCGCGAGCAGTACTTC. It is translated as CASSFPSSREQYF.

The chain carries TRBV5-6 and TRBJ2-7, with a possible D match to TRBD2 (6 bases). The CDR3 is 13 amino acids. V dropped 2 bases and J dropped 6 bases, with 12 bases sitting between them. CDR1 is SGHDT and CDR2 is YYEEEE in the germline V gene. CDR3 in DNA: TGTGCCAGCAGCTTTGGGGGGAACAGCGAGCAGTACTTC. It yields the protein CASSFGGNSEQYF.

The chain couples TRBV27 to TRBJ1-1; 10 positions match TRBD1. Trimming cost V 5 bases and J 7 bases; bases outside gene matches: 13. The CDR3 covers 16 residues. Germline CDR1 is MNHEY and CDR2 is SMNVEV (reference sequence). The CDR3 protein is CASSPSTGGFFIEAFF. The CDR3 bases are TGTGCCAGCAGTCCATCGACAGGGGGCTTCTTTATTGAAGCTTTCTTT.

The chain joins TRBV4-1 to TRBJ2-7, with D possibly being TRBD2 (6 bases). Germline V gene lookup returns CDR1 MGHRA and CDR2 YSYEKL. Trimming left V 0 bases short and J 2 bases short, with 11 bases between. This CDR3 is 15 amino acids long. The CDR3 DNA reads TGCGCCAGCAGCCAAGAGGCGGGGCCGGCCTACGAGCAGTACTTC. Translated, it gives CASSQEAGPAYEQYF.

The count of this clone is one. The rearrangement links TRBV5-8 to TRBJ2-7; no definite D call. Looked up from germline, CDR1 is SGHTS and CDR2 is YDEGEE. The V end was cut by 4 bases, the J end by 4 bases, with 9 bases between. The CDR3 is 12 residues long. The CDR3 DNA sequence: TGTGCCAGCAGCCTCAGGATTTACGAGCAGTACTTC. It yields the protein CASSLRIYEQYF.

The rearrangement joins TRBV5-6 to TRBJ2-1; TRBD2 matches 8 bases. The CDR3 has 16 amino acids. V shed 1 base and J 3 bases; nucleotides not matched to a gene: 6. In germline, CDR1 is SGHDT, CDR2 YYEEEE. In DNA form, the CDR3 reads TGTGCCAGCAGCTTGTCCCCAGCGGGGGTCTACAATGAGCAGTTCTTC. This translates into CASSLSPAGVYNEQFF.

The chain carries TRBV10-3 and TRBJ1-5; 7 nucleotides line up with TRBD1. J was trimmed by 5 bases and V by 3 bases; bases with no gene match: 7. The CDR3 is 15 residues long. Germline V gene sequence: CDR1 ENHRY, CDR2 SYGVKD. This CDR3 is CAISDYRGIDQPQHF. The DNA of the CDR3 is TGTGCCATCAGTGATTACAGGGGAATAGATCAGCCCCAGCATTTT.

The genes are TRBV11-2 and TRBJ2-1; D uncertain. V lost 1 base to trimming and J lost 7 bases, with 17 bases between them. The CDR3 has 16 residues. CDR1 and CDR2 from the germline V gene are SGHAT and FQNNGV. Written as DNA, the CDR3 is TGTGCCAGCAGCTTAGTTCGACTCGGTCAACGGAATGAGCAGTTCTTC. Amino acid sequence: CASSLVRLGQRNEQFF.

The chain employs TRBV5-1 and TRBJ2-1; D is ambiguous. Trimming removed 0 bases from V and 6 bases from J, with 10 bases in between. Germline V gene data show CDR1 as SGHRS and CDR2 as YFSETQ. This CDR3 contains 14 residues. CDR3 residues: CASSLGVELNEQFF. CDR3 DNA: TGCGCCAGCAGCTTGGGAGTAGAGCTCAATGAGCAGTTCTTC.

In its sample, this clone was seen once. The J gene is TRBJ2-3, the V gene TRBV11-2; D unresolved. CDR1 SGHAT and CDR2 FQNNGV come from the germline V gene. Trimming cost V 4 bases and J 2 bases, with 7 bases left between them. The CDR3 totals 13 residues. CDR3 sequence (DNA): TGTGCCAGCAGCTCCGTGGCCACAGATACGCAGTATTTT. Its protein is CASSSVATDTQYF.

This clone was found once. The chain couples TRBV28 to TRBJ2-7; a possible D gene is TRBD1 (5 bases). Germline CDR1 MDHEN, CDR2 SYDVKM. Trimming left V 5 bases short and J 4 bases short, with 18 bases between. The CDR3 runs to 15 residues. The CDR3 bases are TGTGCCAGCAGTCGGGCCTTTCGGACACCTTACGAGCAGTACTTC. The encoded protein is CASSRAFRTPYEQYF.

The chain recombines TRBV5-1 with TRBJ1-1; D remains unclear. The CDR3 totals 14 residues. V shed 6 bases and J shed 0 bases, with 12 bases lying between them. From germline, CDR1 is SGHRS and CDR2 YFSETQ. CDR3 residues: CASTAQSMNTEAFF. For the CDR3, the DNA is TGCGCCAGCACCGCACAGTCTATGAACACTGAAGCTTTCTTT. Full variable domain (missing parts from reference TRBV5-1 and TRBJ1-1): KAGVTQTPRYLIKTRGQQVTLSCSPISGHRSVSWYQQTPGQGLQFLFEYFSETQRNKGNFPGRFSGRQFSNSRSEMNVSTLELGDSALYLCASTAQSMNTEAFFGQGTRLTVV.

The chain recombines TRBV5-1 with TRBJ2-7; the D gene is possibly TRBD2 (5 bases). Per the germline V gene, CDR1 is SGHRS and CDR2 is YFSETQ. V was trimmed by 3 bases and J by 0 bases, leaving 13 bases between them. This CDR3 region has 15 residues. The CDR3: CASSSTGGSSYEQYF. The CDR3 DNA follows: TGCGCCAGCAGCTCCACTGGAGGCAGCTCCTACGAGCAGTACTTC.